The clone carrying this T cell receptor beta chain was observed many times. Antigen: not known. This specimen comes from a study of T-cell reconstitution after alpha-beta-depleted transplantation in children. Study outcomes and limitations: Several hundred graft clones that had expanded were reportedly the source of alpha-beta T cells about two months after transplant.

Unique molecular identifiers were incorporated during preparation of the TCRbeta library. TCRdb recomputed calls from the PCR reads with MiXCR, one row per CDR3 protein. The data show a few hundred thousand distinct CDR3 sequences, around 10% seen once. The V segment lost 4 bases and the J segment 11 bases; nucleotides outside the gene matches: 14. The CDR3 spans 15 residues. Per the germline V gene, CDR1 is SGHRS and CDR2 is YFSETQ. This chain joins TRBV5-1 and TRBJ2-1; 8 bases are shared with TRBD2. The sequenced sample was peripheral blood, obtained 180 days after TCRalphabeta/CD19-depleted stem cell transplant. This TCR came from a male patient aged 2 to 10 who had a stem cell transplant for chronic granulomatous disease, so the T cells may come from the graft donor. The CDR3 region has the DNA TGCGCCAGCAGCCCCGGTCCCACCGGGACTAGAAAGCAGTTCTTC. The encoded protein is CASSPGPTGTRKQFF.